The 17 T cell receptor beta chains in this list originate from one sample, sequenced in a study of T cells in Graves' hyperthyroidism and ophthalmopathy. RNA transcripts provided the source from which TCR beta CDR3 regions were amplified. Researchers ran a first-round RT-PCR on the TCR CDR3 using the HTBI primer set. TCRdb independently ran MiXCR on the multiplex PCR reads; one entry per CDR3 protein. The table shows a few hundred thousand distinct CDR3 sequences, with roughly 15% occurring only once. Sequenced sample: blood. These receptor sequences come from a woman aged 60-70 years with Graves' ophthalmopathy.

This clonotype was observed many times. The rearrangement joins TRBV13 to TRBJ2-3, with 9 bases identical to TRBD2. This CDR3 comprises 14 residues. With V trimmed by 3 bases and J by 9 bases, 7 bases remained unmatched. CDR1 and CDR2 (germline): PRHDT, FYEKMQ (reference sequence). CDR3 sequence: CASSFSGSFGTQYF. The CDR3 DNA is TGTGCCAGCAGCTTTAGCGGGAGCTTCGGGACGCAGTATTTT.

This clonotype was seen repeatedly, ten times or more. The chain has TRBV2 and TRBJ2-2, with 8 bases matching TRBD2. V was pared by 8 bases and J by 6 bases, with 8 bases of the junction left unmatched. Germline CDR1 is SNHLY and CDR2 is FYNNEI. The CDR3 sequence is 14 residues long. CDR3 coding DNA: TGTGCCAGCGAGGGGACTAGATACCCCGGGGAGCTGTTTTTT. Translated: CASEGTRYPGELFF.

This clonotype was picked up many times. This rearrangement joins TRBV6-1 to TRBJ2-5, with 9 bases that match TRBD2. The CDR3 loop spans 16 amino acids. V gave up 1 base and J gave up 5 bases; unmatched junction bases: 8. Germline V gene sequence: CDR1 MNHNS, CDR2 SASEGT. DNA for the CDR3: TGTGCCAGCAGTGAAGGGGTTAGCGGGAGTGGGGAGACCCAGTACTTC. It codes for CASSEGVSGSGETQYF.

This clonotype was seen a handful of times. The chain employs TRBV19 and TRBJ2-3; 9 positions match TRBD2. This CDR3 spans 16 amino acids. From germline, CDR1 is LNHDA and CDR2 SQIVND (reference sequence). The V gene end was trimmed by 3 bases and the J gene end by 8 bases; junction bases not matched to a gene: 12. The CDR3 here is CASSMTGAGGPRTQYF. For the CDR3, the DNA is TGTGCCAGTAGTATGACGGGCGCGGGAGGGCCGCGTACGCAGTATTTT. The full variable domain, in which reference TRBV19 and TRBJ2-3 provide the parts outside the CDR3, is DGGITQSPKYLFRKEGQNVTLSCEQNLNHDAMYWYRQDPGQGLRLIYYSQIVNDFQKGDIAEGYSVSREKKESFPLTVTSAQKNPTAFYLCASSMTGAGGPRTQYFGPGTRLTVL.

This clonotype was seen repeatedly, ten times or more. The J gene is TRBJ2-1, the V gene TRBV18; 11 bases are shared with TRBD2. V lost 5 bases to trimming and J lost 7 bases; unmatched junction nucleotides: 7. Looked up from germline, CDR1 is KGHSH and CDR2 is LQKENI. CDR3 length: 15 amino acids. This chain's CDR3 is CASSSTSGRRNEQFF. CDR3 sequence (DNA): TGTGCCAGCTCATCCACTAGCGGGAGAAGGAATGAGCAGTTCTTC.

The chain combines TRBV29-1 with TRBJ2-1; D possibly uses TRBD1 or TRBD2 (5 bases each). CDR1 is SQVTM, CDR2 ANQGSEA, per germline. This CDR3 region has 10 residues. V lost 8 bases and J lost 9, with 11 bases in between. The CDR3 reads CSIRDPEQFF. CDR3 in DNA: TGCAGCATCAGGGACCCTGAGCAGTTCTTC.

The CDR3 coding sequence is TGTGCCAGCACATACAGGTCGAACACCGGGGAGCTGTTTTTT. Translation: CASTYRSNTGELFF. V usage is TRBV6-1 and J usage is TRBJ2-2; D perhaps matches TRBD1 (5 bases). Germline V lookup: CDR1 MNHNS, CDR2 SASEGT. The CDR3 has 14 amino acids. The V end was cut by 7 bases, the J end by 0 bases, with 9 bases between.

Ten or more counts support this clonotype. The rearrangement links TRBV7-8 to TRBJ1-1; D may be TRBD1 (6 bases). The CDR3 is 16 residues long. V was clipped by 2 bases and J by 4 bases, with 17 bases between them. Germline V gene sequence: CDR1 SGHVS, CDR2 FQNEAQ. DNA for the CDR3: TGTGCCAGCAGCTTAAGGGGGGATGGGGGGCCCACTGAAGCTTTCTTT. The encoded protein is CASSLRGDGGPTEAFF. Based on the CDR3 plus reference TRBV7-8 and TRBJ1-1, the full variable domain is GAGVSQSPRYKVAKRGQDVALRCDPISGHVSLFWYQQALGQGPEFLTYFQNEAQLDKSGLPSDRFFAERPEGSVSTLKIQRTQQEDSAVYLCASSLRGDGGPTEAFFGQGTRLTVV.

In its sample, this clonotype was seen a few times. The chain has TRBV7-2 and TRBJ1-5, with TRBD1 matching over 10 bases. Germline V gives CDR1 SGHTA, CDR2 FQGNSA. This CDR3 has 15 residues. V shed 4 bases and J 3 bases; nucleotides not matched to a gene: 3. The CDR3 loop reads CASSSGTGDNQPQHF. In DNA form, the CDR3 reads TGTGCCAGCAGCTCCGGGACAGGGGACAATCAGCCCCAGCATTTT.

The V and J genes are TRBV5-4 and TRBJ2-7; 9 positions agree with TRBD2. The CDR3 runs to 15 residues. V was clipped by 1 base and J by 3 bases; unmatched bases: 5. Per the germline V gene, CDR1 is SGHNT and CDR2 is YYREEE (reference sequence). The CDR3 sequence: CASSLQTSGFYEQYF. CDR3 nucleotides: TGTGCCAGCAGCTTGCAAACTAGCGGGTTCTACGAGCAGTACTTC.

The chain is built from TRBV4-1 and TRBJ2-3; weak D call: TRBD2 (6 bases). The CDR3 contains 11 residues. Germline lookup yields CDR1 MGHRA and CDR2 YSYEKL. Trimming pared 8 bases from V and 6 bases from J, leaving 9 bases between. The CDR3 bases are TGCGCCAGCCGGGAGTCGGATACGCAGTATTTT. Its protein product is CASRESDTQYF.

This clonotype came up many times. This chain joins TRBV12-3 or TRBV12-4 and TRBJ1-4, with D maybe TRBD1 (6 bases). Trimming took 1 base from V and 7 from J, leaving 13 bases between them. CDR3 size: 15 residues. CDR3 loop: CASSLGGAMVEKLFF. CDR3 nucleotide sequence: TGTGCCAGCAGTTTAGGGGGGGCGATGGTTGAAAAACTGTTTTTT.

This clonotype appeared many times. The chain carries TRBV18 and TRBJ2-1; maybe TRBD2 (6 bases). The CDR3 length is 13 residues. Germline V gene data show CDR1 as KGHSH and CDR2 as LQKENI. V was clipped by 8 bases and J by 9 bases, with 17 bases between them. The CDR3 protein is CASEVVPGGEQFF. Here the CDR3 DNA reads TGTGCCAGCGAGGTAGTGCCCGGGGGTGAGCAGTTCTTC.

This clonotype came up many times. The gene calls are TRBV20-1 and TRBJ1-1, with D unresolved. CDR1 is DFQATT and CDR2 is SNEGSKA in the germline V gene (reference sequence). CDR3 size: 13 residues. The V and J ends lost 5 bases and 0 bases respectively, with 10 bases between them. CDR3 in amino acids: CSAATPMNTEAFF. For the CDR3, the DNA is TGCAGTGCTGCGACCCCCATGAACACTGAAGCTTTCTTT.

This clonotype was recorded at least ten times. The rearrangement links TRBV6-1 to TRBJ2-2, with a tentative D call TRBD2 (6 bases). Trimming took off 4 bases at V and 5 bases at J, with 26 bases between the two ends. The CDR3 is made up of 19 amino acids. Germline V gene sequence: CDR1 MNHNS, CDR2 SASEGT. The CDR3 here is CASSVDWWGSGYTTGELFF. CDR3 DNA: TGTGCCAGCAGTGTCGACTGGTGGGGGAGCGGGTATACAACCGGGGAGCTGTTTTTT.

The chain employs TRBV6-5 and TRBJ2-5, with D possibly being TRBD1 (6 bases). V was trimmed by 4 bases and J by 4 bases, leaving 13 bases between them. Per germline, CDR1 MNHEY and CDR2 SVGAGI. CDR3 size: 14 residues. CDR3 region: CASSWSRDTETQYF. The CDR3 DNA is TGTGCCAGCAGTTGGTCCCGGGACACAGAGACCCAGTACTTC.

This clonotype appeared a few times. This chain joins TRBV14 and TRBJ1-5; D gene uncertain. The CDR3 loop spans 14 amino acids. Between the trimmed V and J ends, which lost 2 bases and 6 bases, there was a span of 11 bases. CDR1 and CDR2 from the germline V gene are SGHDN and FVKESK. The CDR3 nucleotides read TGTGCCAGCAGCCAAACGGGGATTTCTCAGCCCCAGCATTTT. This encodes CASSQTGISQPQHF. Based on the CDR3 plus reference TRBV14 and TRBJ1-5, the full variable domain is EAGVTQFPSHSVIEKGQTVTLRCDPISGHDNLYWYRRVMGKEIKFLLHFVKESKQDESGMPNNRFLAERTGGTYSTLKVQPAELEDSGVYFCASSQTGISQPQHFGDGTRLSIL.